These 24 T cell receptor beta chains were sequenced from one sample in a study of blood T cell repertoires in COVID-19. The method was immunoSEQ multiplex PCR; TCRdb's version includes in-frame clones alone and lacks a portion of them. The repertoire holds fewer than 250,000 clones, with around 81% as singletons. Sequenced input: peripheral blood. The receptors were sampled from a woman in her fifties or sixties with active or convalescent COVID-19.

The V gene is TRBV5-1, the J gene TRBJ2-1; 7 bases align to TRBD2. Germline assignment: CDR1 SGHRS and CDR2 YFSETQ. The CDR3 consists of 15 residues. Losses at the gene ends were 0 bases for V and 4 bases for J; bases not matched to a gene: 4. The CDR3 here is CASSLEGTTYNEQFF. As DNA, the CDR3 is TGCGCCAGCAGCTTGGAAGGGACTACTTACAATGAGCAGTTCTTC.

This clone was seen a single time. The chain is built from TRBV27 and TRBJ2-2; D possibly corresponds to TRBD1 (6 bases). Germline loops: CDR1 MNHEY, CDR2 SMNVEV (reference sequence). This CDR3 has 14 amino acids. V was cut by 4 bases and J by 1 base, with 7 bases left in between. This chain's CDR3 is CASSSGQNTGELFF. The CDR3 nucleotides are TGTGCCAGCAGTTCGGGACAGAACACCGGGGAGCTGTTTTTT.

This clone was detected only once. J is TRBJ2-5 and V is TRBV6-5, with TRBD2 matching over 10 bases. CDR3 length: 14 amino acids. In germline, CDR1 is MNHEY, CDR2 SVGAGI. V shed 7 bases and J 4 bases; nucleotides not matched to a gene: 6. For the CDR3, the DNA is TGTGCCAGCAACAGCGGGGGGGCCGGAGAGACCCAGTACTTC. It codes for CASNSGGAGETQYF.

The V call is TRBV2, the J call TRBJ2-6; D unclear. The V and J ends lost 1 base and 4 bases respectively, with 11 bases between them. Germline V lookup: CDR1 SNHLY, CDR2 FYNNEI. This CDR3 is built from 16 residues. The CDR3 sequence: CASSEDFNSGANVLTF. The CDR3 nucleotides are TGTGCCAGCAGTGAAGACTTTAACTCCGGGGCCAACGTCCTGACTTTC.

The chain carries TRBV3-1 (or the pseudogene TRBV3-2) and TRBJ1-2, with D hard to call. There are 14 residues in the CDR3. V was shortened by 0 bases and J by 8 bases, with 13 bases between the two germline ends. Per the germline V gene, CDR1 is LGHDT and CDR2 is YNNKEL (reference sequence). CDR3: CASSQDTQVKGYTF. The CDR3 DNA is TGTGCCAGCAGCCAAGATACGCAGGTCAAGGGCTACACCTTC.

The chain employs TRBV27 and TRBJ1-6; D not certain. This CDR3 has 12 residues. CDR1 is MNHEY, CDR2 SMNVEV, per germline (reference sequence). V was trimmed by 5 bases and J by 7 bases, leaving 6 bases between them. CDR3 sequence reads: CASSRRNSPLHF. CDR3 bases: TGTGCCAGCAGTCGGAGGAATTCACCCCTCCACTTT.

This clone came up a few times. The genes are TRBV25-1 and TRBJ1-4; D not certain. Deletions cut 3 bases from V and 8 bases from J, with 16 bases between. This CDR3 has 15 amino acids. Germline V gene lookup returns CDR1 MGHDK and CDR2 SYGVNS. The CDR3 DNA reads as TGTGCCAGCAGTGATTTGTTTAGCCCAAGGGAAAAACTGTTTTTT. Protein sequence: CASSDLFSPREKLFF.

J is TRBJ2-1 and V is TRBV12-5; TRBD2 agrees at 13 bases. Per germline, CDR1 LGHNT and CDR2 FRNRAP. V lost 7 bases, J lost 4 bases, and 4 bases stayed unmatched. This CDR3 spans 15 amino acids. CDR3 coding DNA: TGTGCTAGTGTCGTGACTAGCGGGGGGTACAATGAGCAGTTCTTC. It codes for CASVVTSGGYNEQFF.

The rearrangement links TRBV2 to TRBJ2-2; 11 bases align to TRBD2. The length of the CDR3 is 17 residues. CDR1 is SNHLY, CDR2 FYNNEI, per germline. V lost 6 bases, J lost 0 bases, and 6 bases stayed unmatched. In DNA form, the CDR3 reads TGTGCCAGCAGCGGGGGACTAGCGGAGTCGAACACCGGGGAGCTGTTTTTT. Translating it yields CASSGGLAESNTGELFF.

The V gene is TRBV3-1 (or the pseudogene TRBV3-2), the J gene TRBJ2-1; the match to TRBD2 covers 14 bases. V lost 4 bases to trimming and J lost 4 bases; unmatched junction nucleotides: 12. The V gene's germline CDR1 is LGHDT and CDR2 YNNKEL (reference sequence). This CDR3 has 19 amino acids. The CDR3 nucleotides read TGTGCCAGCAGCCTACAGGGACTAGCGGGAGAGAGGATATACAATGAGCAGTTCTTC. Translating gives CASSLQGLAGERIYNEQFF.

The V call is TRBV21-1, the J call TRBJ1-6. TRBV21-1 is designated a pseudogene. The CDR3 runs 15 residues. The CDR3 sequence is CASTAPGLPFDPLHF. In DNA form, the CDR3 reads TGTGCCAGCACCGCTCCGGGGTTACCCTTTGATCCCCTCCACTTT.

The rearrangement links TRBV18 to TRBJ2-3; D unresolved. Looked up from germline, CDR1 is KGHSH and CDR2 is LQKENI. Trimming took 5 bases from V and 0 from J, leaving 6 bases between them. There are 13 residues in the CDR3. CDR3 nucleotide sequence: TGTGCCAGCTCAGGGCTAAGCACAGATACGCAGTATTTT. This translates into CASSGLSTDTQYF.

The rearrangement links TRBV15 to TRBJ1-2, with a possible D match to TRBD1 (5 bases). This CDR3 has 13 residues. Germline CDR1 and CDR2: LNHNV and YYDKDF (reference sequence). The V gene lost 5 bases and the J gene lost 8 bases, with 15 bases spanning the gap. The chain's CDR3 is CATSSGGGFGYTF. As DNA, the CDR3 is TGTGCCACCAGCTCCGGGGGAGGGTTCGGCTACACCTTC.

The chain carries TRBV27 and TRBJ2-1; TRBD1 aligns across 9 bases. Unmatched junction bases numbered 26, after V lost 5 bases and J lost 6 bases. Germline assignment: CDR1 MNHEY and CDR2 SMNVEV (reference sequence). The CDR3 spans 21 residues. The CDR3 region has the DNA TGTGCCAGCAGTACCGTTACTCGGGGACAGGGCCCAAAGTCTAACCCCAATGAGCAGTTCTTC. Its protein product is CASSTVTRGQGPKSNPNEQFF.

This chain joins TRBV6-6 and TRBJ2-7; 10 bases agree with TRBD1. CDR1 and CDR2 (germline): MNHNY, SVGAGI (reference sequence). The V segment lost 4 bases and the J segment 5 bases; nucleotides outside the gene matches: 2. The CDR3 is 13 residues long. CDR3 DNA sequence: TGTGCCAGCAGTTGGGGGACAGGGGACGAGCAGTACGTC. Translation: CASSWGTGDEQYV.

This clone showed up just a few times. V and J are TRBV24-1 and TRBJ2-3, with 10 bases that match TRBD2. Germline trimming cut 5 bases from V and 5 bases from J; bases unmatched to any gene: 3. The CDR3 has 14 amino acids. Germline CDR1 is KGHDR and CDR2 is SFDVKD. In DNA, the CDR3 is TGTGCCACCAGTGGGACTAGCGGTTTAGATACGCAGTATTTT. Its translation is CATSGTSGLDTQYF.

The V call is TRBV2, the J call TRBJ2-1; D not resolved. Trimming took 7 bases from V and 12 from J, leaving 19 bases between them. CDR3 size: 13 residues. CDR1 is SNHLY, CDR2 FYNNEI, per germline. The CDR3 reads CASTPYVRAWQFF. The CDR3, as DNA: TGTGCCAGCACTCCCTACGTCCGAGCTTGGCAGTTCTTC.

V gene TRBV28 combines with J gene TRBJ1-1; D unresolved. V was clipped by 6 bases and J by 6 bases, with 11 bases between them. The germline V gene has CDR1 MDHEN and CDR2 SYDVKM. The CDR3 totals 12 residues. This CDR3 reads CASSPAGPEAFF. CDR3 in DNA: TGTGCCAGCAGCCCCGCGGGTCCTGAAGCTTTCTTT.

V usage is TRBV19 and J usage is TRBJ2-4, with 9 bases aligning to TRBD2. V shed 5 bases, J shed 6 bases, and the junction held 8 bases outside the gene matches. CDR1 LNHDA and CDR2 SQIVND come from the germline V gene (reference sequence). The CDR3 runs 15 residues. DNA for the CDR3: TGTGCCAGTAGTTTTCGAGCGGGGGGAACAAACATTCAGTACTTC. It specifies CASSFRAGGTNIQYF.

The chain carries TRBV19 and TRBJ2-3, with 8 bases lining up with TRBD2. This CDR3 has 14 amino acids. The junction had 6 bases not matched to a gene; V was cut back by 5 bases and J by 5 bases. CDR1 and CDR2 from the germline V gene are LNHDA and SQIVND (reference sequence). CDR3 nucleotide sequence: TGTGCCAGTAGTTACGTCGCGGGGGGAGATACGCAGTATTTT. Translated: CASSYVAGGDTQYF.

The genes are TRBV3-1 (or the pseudogene TRBV3-2) and TRBJ1-5; D unclear. Between the trimmed V and J ends, which lost 0 bases and 4 bases, there was a span of 7 bases. Germline CDR1 is LGHDT and CDR2 is YNNKEL (reference sequence). The CDR3 extends over 14 amino acids. CDR3 nucleotide sequence: TGTGCCAGCAGCCAAGATCCCCTGAATCAGCCCCAGCATTTT. Its protein is CASSQDPLNQPQHF.

The chain carries TRBV7-9 and TRBJ2-5; D is perhaps TRBD1 (6 bases). This CDR3 is built from 15 residues. Germline assignment: CDR1 SEHNR and CDR2 FQNEAQ (reference sequence). Trimming removed 4 bases from V and 0 bases from J, with 12 bases in between. The CDR3, as DNA: TGTGCCAGCAGCTCCCGAGGGGGTAACCAAGAGACCCAGTACTTC. Residues: CASSSRGGNQETQYF.

This clone was detected only a few times. The same CDR3 also results from other DNA sequences found in this sample. The chain employs TRBV29-1 and TRBJ1-5, with D maybe TRBD1 (5 bases). The CDR3 extends over 12 amino acids. V was trimmed by 4 bases and J by 4 bases, leaving 8 bases between them. Germline loops: CDR1 SQVTM, CDR2 ANQGSEA. The CDR3 DNA is TGCAGCGTTGGGGGGGGGAATCAGCCCCAGCATTTT. The encoded protein is CSVGGGNQPQHF. The full variable domain, its missing parts supplied by reference TRBV29-1 and TRBJ1-5, is SAVISQKPSRDICQRGTSLTIQCQVDSQVTMMFWYRQQPGQSLTLIATANQGSEATYESGFVIDKFPISRPNLTFSTLTVSNMSPEDSSIYLCSVGGGNQPQHFGDGTRLSIL.

This rearrangement joins TRBV5-1 to TRBJ1-1, with 8 bases fitting TRBD1. The CDR3 length is 15 residues. Trimming at V came to 4 bases and at J to 4 bases, leaving 9 bases not matched to a gene. Germline V lookup: CDR1 SGHRS, CDR2 YFSETQ. CDR3 amino acids: CASSKGQGRATEAFF. The CDR3 nucleotides read TGCGCCAGCAGCAAAGGACAGGGCCGGGCCACTGAAGCTTTCTTT.